The rows below give T cell receptor beta chains drawn from one sample of a study of human T cells and chemical hapten exposure. In TCRdb, the RACE reads were re-called with MiXCR into one record per CDR3 protein. The sample records 300,000 to 450,000 distinct CDR3 sequences, less than 6.5% being singletons. The material was whole blood, obtained in connection with sensitization to the hapten diphenylcyclopropenone (DPC). These receptors came from a woman in her fifties or sixties with alopecia areata. Some clones in this sample may be carry-over from other donors' samples. The CDR3 runs from the conserved cysteine through the conserved F or W. A D gene is named only where the DNA matches it firmly. Clone size is stated in some rows and not others, as once, few, many or a class when expanded.

j_call: TRBJ2-7
d_call: -
clone_size: many
v_call: TRBV9
cdr3_aa: CASSVGPSYEQYF
cdr3_nt: TGTGCCAGCAGCGTAGGTCCTAGCTACGAGCAGTACTTC

j_call: TRBJ2-3
d_call: TRBD2
clone_size: -
v_call: TRBV5-1
cdr3_aa: CASCWTSGIYTDTQYF
cdr3_nt: TGCGCCAGCTGTTGGACTAGCGGTATCTACACAGATACGCAGTATTTT

j_call: TRBJ2-5
d_call: TRBD1
clone_size: many
v_call: TRBV11-2
cdr3_aa: CASSRTGETQYF
cdr3_nt: TGTGCCAGCAGCCGGACAGGGGAGACCCAGTACTTC

j_call: TRBJ2-5
d_call: -
clone_size: few
v_call: TRBV9
cdr3_aa: CASSGHRETQYF
cdr3_nt: TGTGCCAGCAGCGGCCATCGCGAGACCCAGTACTTC

j_call: TRBJ1-5
d_call: -
clone_size: many
v_call: TRBV6-6
cdr3_aa: CASSYQLTVGGGQPQHF
cdr3_nt: TGTGCCAGCAGTTACCAGCTAACAGTGGGAGGGGGTCAGCCCCAGCATTTT

j_call: TRBJ2-5
d_call: -
clone_size: few
v_call: TRBV7-2
cdr3_aa: CASSFDTRAQYF
cdr3_nt: TGTGCCAGCAGCTTCGATACCAGGGCCCAGTACTTC

j_call: TRBJ2-7
d_call: -
clone_size: -
v_call: TRBV6-2/TRBV6-3
cdr3_aa: CASWDGEFRREQYF
cdr3_nt: TGTGCCAGCTGGGACGGGGAGTTTCGCCGCGAGCAGTACTTC

j_call: TRBJ2-1
d_call: -
clone_size: many
v_call: TRBV12-3/TRBV12-4
cdr3_aa: CASSVTLQEEQFF
cdr3_nt: TGTGCCAGCAGTGTGACTCTGCAGGAGGAGCAGTTCTTC

j_call: TRBJ2-5
d_call: -
clone_size: few
v_call: TRBV18
cdr3_aa: CASSPPVDKETQYF
cdr3_nt: TGTGCCAGCTCACCTCCCGTGGACAAGGAGACCCAGTACTTC

j_call: TRBJ2-7
d_call: -
clone_size: few
v_call: TRBV4-3
cdr3_aa: CASSPNLNGALGVGEQYF
cdr3_nt: TGCGCCAGCAGCCCCAACCTTAATGGGGCACTCGGGGTAGGGGAGCAGTACTTC

j_call: TRBJ1-2
d_call: -
clone_size: many
v_call: TRBV29-1
cdr3_aa: CSVEDGFAYYGYTF
cdr3_nt: TGCAGCGTTGAAGATGGATTCGCTTACTATGGCTACACCTTC

j_call: TRBJ1-5
d_call: -
clone_size: -
v_call: TRBV12-3/TRBV12-4
cdr3_aa: CASTVDAVQPQHF
cdr3_nt: TGTGCCAGCACCGTGGATGCGGTTCAGCCCCAGCATTTT

j_call: TRBJ2-1
d_call: TRBD2
clone_size: few
v_call: TRBV27
cdr3_aa: CASSSGTTEFF
cdr3_nt: TGTGCCAGCAGTTCTGGGACTACCGAGTTCTTC

j_call: TRBJ2-3
d_call: TRBD1
clone_size: -
v_call: TRBV30
cdr3_aa: CAWSVAGGVGTDTQYF
cdr3_nt: TGTGCCTGGAGCGTAGCAGGGGGAGTGGGGACAGATACGCAGTATTTT

j_call: TRBJ2-5
d_call: TRBD2
clone_size: many
v_call: TRBV2
cdr3_aa: CASGLAGSQETQYF
cdr3_nt: TGTGCCAGCGGGTTAGCGGGATCTCAAGAGACCCAGTACTTC

j_call: TRBJ2-7
d_call: TRBD2
clone_size: many
v_call: TRBV29-1
cdr3_aa: CSVEGGLADSYEQYF
cdr3_nt: TGCAGCGTTGAAGGAGGGCTAGCGGACTCCTACGAGCAGTACTTC

j_call: TRBJ2-5
d_call: -
clone_size: few
v_call: TRBV5-1
cdr3_aa: CASSPLRTEETQYF
cdr3_nt: TGCGCCAGCAGCCCACTAAGGACAGAAGAGACCCAGTACTTC

j_call: TRBJ2-5
d_call: TRBD1
clone_size: many
v_call: TRBV12-3/TRBV12-4
cdr3_aa: CASLAGGSQETQYF
cdr3_nt: TGTGCCAGCCTTGCAGGGGGAAGCCAAGAGACCCAGTACTTC

j_call: TRBJ2-7
d_call: TRBD1
clone_size: few
v_call: TRBV4-3
cdr3_aa: CASSQDWDSYEQYF
cdr3_nt: TGCGCCAGCAGCCAAGATTGGGACAGCTACGAGCAGTACTTC

j_call: TRBJ1-5
d_call: -
clone_size: few
v_call: TRBV20-1
cdr3_aa: CSASGQGGYQPQHF
cdr3_nt: TGCAGTGCTAGTGGCCAGGGAGGTTATCAGCCCCAGCATTTT

j_call: TRBJ2-7
d_call: -
clone_size: -
v_call: TRBV6-5
cdr3_aa: CASRYSYEQYF
cdr3_nt: TGTGCCAGCAGATATTCCTACGAGCAGTACTTC

j_call: TRBJ2-7
d_call: TRBD1
clone_size: many
v_call: TRBV9
cdr3_aa: CASSVEAGGHYEQYF
cdr3_nt: TGTGCCAGCAGCGTAGAAGCAGGGGGCCACTACGAGCAGTACTTC

j_call: TRBJ2-7
d_call: TRBD2
clone_size: many
v_call: TRBV29-1
cdr3_aa: CSVLAGESYEQYF
cdr3_nt: TGCAGCGTTCTAGCGGGGGAGAGCTACGAGCAGTACTTC

j_call: TRBJ1-1
d_call: TRBD1
clone_size: -
v_call: TRBV5-1
cdr3_aa: CASRRGVVLGTEAFF
cdr3_nt: TGCGCCAGCCGCAGGGGGGTAGTTTTGGGCACTGAAGCTTTCTTT

j_call: TRBJ2-1
d_call: TRBD2
clone_size: -
v_call: TRBV5-8
cdr3_aa: CASSFRLAGFYNEQFF
cdr3_nt: TGTGCCAGCAGCTTCCGACTAGCGGGGTTTTACAATGAGCAGTTCTTC

j_call: TRBJ2-1
d_call: -
clone_size: many
v_call: TRBV20-1
cdr3_aa: CSARDLNGSSYNEQFF
cdr3_nt: TGCAGTGCTAGAGATCTCAATGGGAGCTCCTACAATGAGCAGTTCTTC

j_call: TRBJ2-3
d_call: TRBD2
clone_size: few
v_call: TRBV9
cdr3_aa: CASSGTSAREGDTQYF
cdr3_nt: TGTGCCAGCAGCGGAACTAGCGCCCGGGAGGGAGATACGCAGTATTTT

j_call: TRBJ2-7
d_call: -
clone_size: -
v_call: TRBV20-1
cdr3_aa: CSASGDKGGYEQYF
cdr3_nt: TGCAGTGCTAGTGGGGACAAGGGGGGCTACGAGCAGTACTTC

j_call: TRBJ1-4
d_call: TRBD1
clone_size: many
v_call: TRBV18
cdr3_aa: CASSQGQDLNEKLFF
cdr3_nt: TGTGCCAGCTCACAAGGACAGGACCTTAATGAAAAACTGTTTTTT

j_call: TRBJ1-5
d_call: -
clone_size: -
v_call: TRBV6-6
cdr3_aa: CASSSGQNQPQHF
cdr3_nt: TGTGCCAGCAGTTCCGGACAGAACCAGCCCCAGCATTTT

j_call: TRBJ2-7
d_call: -
clone_size: many
v_call: TRBV27
cdr3_aa: CASSLAVGQGLHEQYF
cdr3_nt: TGTGCCAGCAGTTTAGCCGTAGGCCAGGGGTTACACGAGCAGTACTTC

j_call: TRBJ2-5
d_call: -
clone_size: many
v_call: TRBV6-2/TRBV6-3
cdr3_aa: CASSHGGTQYF
cdr3_nt: TGTGCCAGCAGCCACGGGGGGACCCAGTACTTC

j_call: TRBJ2-7
d_call: TRBD1
clone_size: many
v_call: TRBV7-6
cdr3_aa: CASSPGQGAGYEQYF
cdr3_nt: TGTGCCAGCAGCCCCGGACAGGGGGCAGGGTACGAGCAGTACTTC

j_call: TRBJ1-1
d_call: TRBD1
clone_size: -
v_call: TRBV11-2
cdr3_aa: CASSWSRGQGNTEAFF
cdr3_nt: TGTGCCAGCAGCTGGAGTAGGGGACAGGGGAACACTGAAGCTTTCTTT

j_call: TRBJ2-7
d_call: TRBD2
clone_size: many
v_call: TRBV6-2/TRBV6-3
cdr3_aa: CASSFSPLAGGLYEQYF
cdr3_nt: TGTGCCAGCAGTTTCTCCCCCCTGGCGGGAGGCCTCTACGAGCAGTACTTC

j_call: TRBJ2-7
d_call: -
clone_size: many
v_call: TRBV30
cdr3_aa: CAWSGGDSREQYF
cdr3_nt: TGTGCCTGGAGTGGCGGTGATAGCAGAGAGCAGTACTTC

j_call: TRBJ2-6
d_call: -
clone_size: many
v_call: TRBV29-1
cdr3_aa: CSVKTGANVLTF
cdr3_nt: TGCAGCGTTAAGACAGGGGCCAACGTCCTGACTTTC

j_call: TRBJ2-1
d_call: TRBD2
clone_size: -
v_call: TRBV12-3/TRBV12-4
cdr3_aa: CASSLSGRPQFF
cdr3_nt: TGTGCCAGCAGTTTGAGCGGGAGGCCCCAGTTCTTC

j_call: TRBJ2-3
d_call: -
clone_size: -
v_call: TRBV20-1
cdr3_aa: CSARGEFTDTQYF
cdr3_nt: TGCAGTGCTAGAGGGGAGTTCACAGATACGCAGTATTTT

j_call: TRBJ1-3
d_call: TRBD1
clone_size: -
v_call: TRBV5-5
cdr3_aa: CASSPTGSYGNTIYF
cdr3_nt: TGTGCCAGCAGCCCGACAGGGTCCTACGGAAACACCATATATTTT

j_call: TRBJ2-3
d_call: TRBD2
clone_size: -
v_call: TRBV5-4
cdr3_aa: CACSFLAGRADTDTQYF
cdr3_nt: TGTGCCTGCAGCTTTCTAGCGGGCCGAGCTGACACAGATACGCAGTATTTT

j_call: TRBJ1-2
d_call: -
clone_size: -
v_call: TRBV20-1
cdr3_aa: CSASSQGDTF
cdr3_nt: TGCAGTGCTAGTTCACAGGGAGACACCTTC